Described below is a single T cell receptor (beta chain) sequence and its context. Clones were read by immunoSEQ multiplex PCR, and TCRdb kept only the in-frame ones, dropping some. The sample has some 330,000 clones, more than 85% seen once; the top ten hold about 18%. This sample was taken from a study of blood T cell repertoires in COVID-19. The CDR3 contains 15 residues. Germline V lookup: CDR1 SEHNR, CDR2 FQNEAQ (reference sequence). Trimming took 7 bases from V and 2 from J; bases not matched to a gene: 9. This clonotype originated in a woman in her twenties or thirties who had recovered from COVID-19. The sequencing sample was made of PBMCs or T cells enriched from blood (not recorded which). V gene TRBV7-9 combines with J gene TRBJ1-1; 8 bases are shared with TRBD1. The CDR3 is CASKPRQGLNTEAFF. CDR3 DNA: TGTGCCAGCAAACCAAGACAGGGGTTAAACACTGAAGCTTTCTTT.